The 14 T cell receptor beta chains presented below share a single source sample, sequenced in a study of CD8 T cells in Susac syndrome (dated by TCRdb to the late 2010s). Libraries came from the immunoSEQ multiplex PCR assay. RNA was extracted with the RNeasy kit and about 0.45 to 1 ug was reverse transcribed using random hexamers. In-frame beta chains were kept once TCRdb had trimmed the public reads at Q25 with fastp and called clones with MiXCR. Duplicate CDR3 protein sequences are folded into a single record with the most common DNA and genes. The sample has about 210,000 distinct CDR3 sequences on record, 90% to 95% of them singletons. Clones ranked in the top ten supply 0.1% of the sample. The specimen sequenced was CD4+ T cells from PBMCs. Receptors were obtained from a human donor in good health.

The J gene is TRBJ1-2, the V gene TRBV7-2; D is ambiguous. The CDR3 has 13 residues. V gave up 3 bases and J gave up 4 bases, with 9 bases separating them. Germline V CDR1 and CDR2: SGHTA, FQGNSA. CDR3 in DNA: TGTGCCAGCAGCTTCGGGTCGGCCTATGGCTACACCTTC. It yields the protein CASSFGSAYGYTF.

This clonotype has a single count. CDR3 sequence (DNA): TGTGCCACCAGGGCTGGAAAACTGTTTTTT. Translated, it gives CATRAGKLFF. This chain uses TRBV28 with TRBJ1-4, with D possibly being TRBD1 (5 bases). The V gene's germline CDR1 is MDHEN and CDR2 SYDVKM. The V end was cut by 10 bases, the J end by 10 bases, with 10 bases between. The CDR3 runs to 10 residues.

In this sample, this clonotype turned up once. The chain links TRBV7-2 to TRBJ1-3; D perhaps matches TRBD1 (5 bases). The CDR3 runs to 14 residues. Germline V gene data show CDR1 as SGHTA and CDR2 as FQGNSA. Trimming removed 4 bases from V and 0 bases from J, with 7 bases in between. The CDR3 region is CASSWGVSGNTIYF. As DNA, the CDR3 is TGTGCCAGCAGCTGGGGGGTCTCTGGAAACACCATATATTTT.

This clonotype was observed a handful of times. A read error may produce the germline difference seen at one junction end. The chain combines TRBV7-7 with TRBJ2-1; the match to TRBD2 covers 13 bases. The germline gives CDR1 SSHAT, CDR2 FNYEAQ (reference sequence). This CDR3 contains 15 residues. In DNA form, the CDR3 reads TGTGCTAGCAGCTTACTAGCGGGGGGGTTCAATGAGCAGTTCTTC. This sequence encodes CASSLLAGGFNEQFF.

This clonotype has a single count. V is TRBV19 and J is TRBJ2-2; D remains unclear. This CDR3 spans 18 amino acids. The V gene lost 2 bases and the J gene lost 2 bases, with 18 bases spanning the gap. Germline lookup yields CDR1 LNHDA and CDR2 SQIVND (reference sequence). This CDR3 reads CASSIPLGQPRNTGELFF. The CDR3 DNA follows: TGTGCCAGTAGTATACCTCTAGGGCAGCCACGAAACACCGGGGAGCTGTTTTTT.

The chain links TRBV7-8 to TRBJ1-5; no firm D call. The V gene lost 5 bases and the J gene lost 2 bases, with 19 bases spanning the gap. CDR1 and CDR2 (germline): SGHVS, FQNEAQ. The CDR3 covers 17 residues. CDR3 sequence: CASSPWAGSRGNQPQHF. The DNA for the CDR3 is TGTGCCAGCAGCCCCTGGGCGGGGTCAAGGGGCAATCAGCCCCAGCATTTT.

The rearrangement uses TRBV2 and TRBJ1-2; D not certain. V shed 7 bases and J shed 8 bases, with 11 bases lying between them. The CDR3 has 11 amino acids. Germline V lookup: CDR1 SNHLY, CDR2 FYNNEI. CDR3 in amino acids: CASTQGRGYTF. In DNA, the CDR3 is TGTGCCAGCACCCAAGGGAGGGGCTACACCTTC.

The chain couples TRBV5-1 to TRBJ1-1; TRBD1 agrees at 8 bases. Trimming removed 4 bases from V and 11 bases from J; junction bases left unmatched: 10. This CDR3 spans 13 amino acids. Germline lookup yields CDR1 SGHRS and CDR2 YFSETQ. The CDR3 DNA reads as TGCGCCAGCAGCGCCGGGACAGGCCGGCAGGCTTTCTTT. This gives the protein CASSAGTGRQAFF.

V usage is TRBV7-3 and J usage is TRBJ2-6, with D possibly TRBD1 on 5 matching bases. The CDR3 extends over 17 amino acids. V gave up 5 bases and J gave up 4 bases, with 18 bases separating them. The germline gives CDR1 SGHTA, CDR2 FQGTGA. The DNA of the CDR3 is TGTGCCAGCAGCCCCGCCCAGGGATCGGCCGGGGCCAACGTCCTGACTTTC. It encodes CASSPAQGSAGANVLTF.

The chain recombines TRBV5-6 with TRBJ1-1; D gene ambiguous. The CDR3 covers 17 residues. Trimming cost V 0 bases and J 4 bases, with 19 bases left between them. The V gene's germline CDR1 is SGHDT and CDR2 YYEEEE. CDR3: CASSLVGGLGKGTEAFF. CDR3 nucleotides: TGTGCCAGCAGCTTGGTGGGTGGTTTAGGGAAGGGCACTGAAGCTTTCTTT. Together with reference TRBV5-6 and TRBJ1-1, the CDR3 gives the full variable domain: DAGVTQSPTHLIKTRGQQVTLRCSPKSGHDTVSWYQQALGQGPQFIFQYYEEEERQRGNFPDRFSGHQFPNYSSELNVNALLLGDSALYLCASSLVGGLGKGTEAFFGQGTRLTVV.

The chain recombines TRBV4-2 with TRBJ2-1, with D perhaps being TRBD1 or TRBD2 (5 bases each). CDR3 size: 17 residues. The V and J ends lost 0 bases and 4 bases respectively, with 16 bases between them. The germline V gene has CDR1 LGHNA and CDR2 YNFKEQ. CDR3 sequence (DNA): TGTGCCAGCAGCCAAGACGAGGGCAGGGCCCCGTACAATGAGCAGTTCTTC. Residues: CASSQDEGRAPYNEQFF.

The table lists this clonotype with a count of one. This chain links TRBV24-1 with TRBJ2-2; no clear D gene. Germline V gives CDR1 KGHDR, CDR2 SFDVKD. Trimming pared 7 bases from V and 1 base from J, leaving 6 bases between. The CDR3 runs 13 residues. The CDR3, as DNA: TGTGCCACCAGGATTGAGAACACCGGGGAGCTGTTTTTT. This gives the protein CATRIENTGELFF.

The chain uses TRBV7-2 and TRBJ2-2; D may be TRBD2 (5 bases). In germline, CDR1 is SGHTA, CDR2 FQGNSA. The CDR3 runs to 15 residues. Trimming took 2 bases from V and 2 from J, leaving 9 bases between them. The CDR3, as DNA: TGTGCCAGCAGCTTACTAGGAGGTAACACCGGGGAGCTGTTTTTT. This encodes CASSLLGGNTGELFF.

This chain uses TRBV3-1 with TRBJ1-2; TRBD1 is a possible D gene (5 bases). CDR1 is LGHDT, CDR2 YNNKEL, per germline (reference sequence). CDR3 size: 14 residues. V was cut by 4 bases and J by 6 bases, with 15 bases left in between. CDR3 sequence (DNA): TGTGCCAGCAGCCCCGGGACCCGGGGCCATGGCTACACCTTC. Residues: CASSPGTRGHGYTF. Full variable domain (missing parts from reference TRBV3-1 and TRBJ1-2): DTAVSQTPKYLVTQMGNDKSIKCEQNLGHDTMYWYKQDSKKFLKIMFSYNNKELIINETVPNRFSPKSPDKAHLNLHINSLELGDSAVYFCASSPGTRGHGYTFGSGTRLTVV.